This T cell receptor (beta chain) emerged from a study of cytomegalovirus exposure and HLA in healthy donors. Study-wide points: Near-uniform donor sequencing depth was presumed by presence/absence analyses.

Though nominally healthy at sampling, donors likely had unrecorded immune exposures. Remarks on this clone: Antigen: not known.

The CDR3 is 16 residues long. The junction had 4 bases not matched to a gene; V was cut back by 6 bases and J by 1 base. Germline V gives CDR1 MGHRA, CDR2 YSYEKL. Use of 60 Vbeta and 13 Jbeta primers characterized the PCR. Here immunoSEQ multiplex PCR was the method, and the copy in TCRdb shows in-frame clones only, minus some. The sample shows about 98,000 clones, about 62% of them seen only once. This receptor was identified in a human donor in good health. The sample comprised PBMCs. The V gene is TRBV4-1, the J gene TRBJ2-1; 12 bases align to TRBD2. The CDR3 sequence is CASSSGLAGSYNEQFF. The CDR3 region has the DNA TGCGCCAGCAGTTCCGGACTAGCGGGATCCTACAATGAGCAGTTCTTC.